These T cell receptor beta chains were read from a single sample in a study of T cell repertoires in cytomegalovirus infection. TCRdb re-called the reads with MiXCR, one entry per CDR3 protein. The table includes about 130,000 distinct CDR3 sequences, almost 9% detected once. The specimen sequenced was PBMCs. These receptors all stem from a human donor in good health (CMV status not recorded). Some clones in this sample may be carry-over from other donors' samples. Each CDR3 is given with its conserved first and last residue. The order of the fields is V gene, D gene, clone size, J gene, CDR3 length, CDR3 protein, CDR3 DNA. A D gene is named only where the DNA matches it firmly. Size values are once, few and many counts, or a class for expanded clones, and some rows have none.

TRBV25-1,.,many,TRBJ1-2,13,CASRDSPNYGYTF,TGTGCCAGCAGGGACAGCCCAAACTATGGCTACACCTTC
TRBV7-2,.,many,TRBJ2-5,14,CASSGPGRVETQYF,TGTGCCAGCAGCGGACCGGGCAGGGTGGAGACCCAGTACTTC
TRBV20-1,.,.,TRBJ1-1,13,CSAPQAGIGVAFF,TGCAGTGCTCCCCAGGCGGGGATCGGGGTGGCTTTCTTT
TRBV2,.,.,TRBJ2-7,14,CASSEAWQGYEQYF,TGTGCCAGCAGTGAAGCATGGCAGGGCTACGAGCAGTACTTC
TRBV11-3,TRBD1,many,TRBJ1-1,12,CASSLGEGAAFF,TGTGCCAGCAGTTTAGGGGAGGGGGCCGCTTTCTTT
TRBV29-1,.,many,TRBJ2-3,13,CSVEGGSSDTQYF,TGCAGCGTTGAAGGGGGAAGTTCCGATACGCAGTATTTT
TRBV7-6,.,many,TRBJ2-5,14,CASSLGTDQETQYF,TGTGCCAGCAGCTTAGGAACAGACCAAGAGACCCAGTACTTC
TRBV12-3/TRBV12-4,TRBD1,many,TRBJ1-4,14,CASSLGQVPEKLFF,TGTGCCAGCAGTTTGGGACAGGTCCCAGAAAAACTGTTTTTT
TRBV15,.,many,TRBJ2-3,14,CATSRDLSTDTQYF,TGTGCCACCAGCAGAGATCTTTCCACAGATACGCAGTATTTT
TRBV6-6,.,many,TRBJ2-2,15,CASRVGTSSTGELFF,TGTGCCAGCAGGGTCGGGACATCGAGCACCGGGGAGCTGTTTTTT
TRBV7-2,.,many,TRBJ2-3,15,CASSSTGRDEDTQYF,TGTGCCAGCAGCTCCACAGGGAGGGATGAGGATACGCAGTATTTT
TRBV2,TRBD1,few,TRBJ2-3,16,CASSVPDRVRTDTQYF,TGTGCCAGCAGCGTTCCGGACAGGGTCCGCACAGATACGCAGTATTTT
TRBV9,.,few,TRBJ2-1,15,CASSVTDSLYNEQFF,TGTGCCAGCAGCGTAACCGATAGCCTATACAATGAGCAGTTCTTC
TRBV11-2,TRBD1,many,TRBJ1-5,15,CASSLGGQAQGPQHF,TGTGCCAGCAGCTTAGGTGGACAGGCACAGGGGCCCCAGCATTTT
TRBV6-5,TRBD1,many,TRBJ2-1,14,CASTGTGAENEQFF,TGTGCCAGCACGGGGACAGGCGCCGAGAATGAGCAGTTCTTC
TRBV14,TRBD1,many,TRBJ1-2,14,CASSPADRVYGYTF,TGTGCCAGCAGCCCGGCCGACAGGGTCTATGGCTACACCTTC
TRBV6-5,TRBD1,few,TRBJ2-1,19,CASSLTTPRPDRGDNEQFF,TGTGCCAGCAGCCTTACGACCCCACGACCGGACAGGGGGGACAATGAGCAGTTCTTC
TRBV7-2,.,many,TRBJ2-5,14,CASSLQHTRETQYF,TGTGCCAGCAGCTTACAACACACGAGAGAGACCCAGTACTTC
TRBV7-2,TRBD1,many,TRBJ1-2,15,CASSQSQGAFYGYTF,TGTGCCAGCAGCCAATCACAGGGGGCGTTCTATGGCTACACCTTC
TRBV2,.,many,TRBJ2-3,15,CASNPNDRSTDTQYF,TGTGCCAGCAACCCAAACGACAGAAGCACAGATACGCAGTATTTT
TRBV20-1,TRBD1,many,TRBJ2-1,12,CSASRGPDEQFF,TGCAGTGCCTCCAGGGGGCCGGATGAGCAGTTCTTC
TRBV7-9,.,many,TRBJ1-2,14,CASSLAGAIRGYTF,TGTGCCAGCAGCTTGGCAGGGGCCATCCGTGGCTACACCTTC
TRBV7-2,.,many,TRBJ1-4,14,CASSRPELNEKLFF,TGTGCCAGCAGCCGACCCGAACTTAATGAAAAACTGTTTTTT
TRBV6-2/TRBV6-3,TRBD1,many,TRBJ2-1,21,CASSYYALNRGPRSSYNEQFF,TGTGCCAGCAGTTACTATGCCCTGAACAGGGGCCCCCGAAGCTCCTACAATGAGCAGTTCTTC
TRBV28,.,many,TRBJ2-7,13,CASSLRPRAEQYF,TGTGCCAGCAGTCTACGTCCGCGGGCCGAGCAGTACTTC
TRBV6-5,.,many,TRBJ2-3,14,CASSYFGYTDTQYF,TGTGCCAGCAGTTACTTCGGATACACAGATACGCAGTATTTT
TRBV29-1,.,few,TRBJ2-5,11,CSVDLGGTQYF,TGCAGCGTTGATTTGGGGGGGACCCAGTACTTC
TRBV25-1,.,few,TRBJ1-2,17,CASSEGGTQGSGDGYTF,TGTGCCAGCAGTGAGGGGGGGACGCAAGGCTCAGGCGATGGCTACACCTTC
TRBV6-6,.,many,TRBJ1-3,17,CASSYSERPYSGNTIYF,TGTGCCAGCAGTTACTCGGAGAGGCCGTACTCTGGAAACACCATATATTTT
TRBV5-1,TRBD1,.,TRBJ1-2,13,CASSGDSYYGYTF,TGCGCCAGCAGCGGGGACAGCTACTATGGCTACACCTTC